The entry below gives a single T cell receptor (beta chain) sequence along with its context. Its matching antigen is unknown. Amplification of TCR beta CDR3 regions used RNA as the template. The HTBI set primed first-round TCR CDR3 RT-PCR. From the multiplex PCR reads, TCRdb called clonotypes with MiXCR, one entry per CDR3 protein. The sample holds around 300,000 distinct CDR3 sequences, approximately 13% seen once. Per the germline V gene, CDR1 is SGHTA and CDR2 is FQGNSA. The V end lost 4 bases, the J end lost 4 bases, and 12 bases lay between the germline ends. The CDR3 loop spans 14 amino acids. The data were taken from a study of T cells in Graves' hyperthyroidism and ophthalmopathy. Diagnostic decisions used clinical symptoms, serum thyroxine and TRAb, thyroid ultrasound and orbital computed tomography. Fresh peripheral blood, 8 to 10 ml, was the source of the PBMCs. The study's findings and limits: A model built on 13 V-J features separated ophthalmopathy from stable hyperthyroidism.

The TCR sequence derives from a woman aged 40 to 50 with Graves' hyperthyroidism. Sequenced material: blood. V is TRBV7-2 and J is TRBJ2-3, with unresolved D. The CDR3 spells CASSSPPLADTQYF. The CDR3 DNA reads TGTGCCAGCAGCTCCCCTCCCCTAGCAGATACGCAGTATTTT.